This entry is about one TCR beta chain. This clone was observed a single time. Its antigen specificity is not known. Base-call qualities are not available, and no considerably larger clone is one nucleotide away. The intended sense of this specimen's time point label: cycle 2 day 1 (C2D1) of nivolumab. Relapse after autologous stem cell transplantation had occurred in all trial patients, and cohorts A, B and C were distinguished by prior brentuximab vedotin exposure. The trial cohort was composed of about 53 patients with relapsed/refractory classical Hodgkin lymphoma, for whom complete response, partial response or progressive disease was recorded as best overall response. Trial patients were treated with single-agent nivolumab in the multi-cohort phase II CheckMate 205 trial. An independent review committee assessed best overall response by applying the 2007 International Working Group response criteria. PBMCs from the trial were collected at three points: immediately before nivolumab initiation (C1D1), and during therapy at cycle 2 day 1 and cycle 4 day 1. After peripheral blood was drawn into 8 mL Vacutainer Cell Preparation Tubes, PBMCs were isolated by centrifugation and then cryopreserved.

The sample belongs to a study of PD-1 blockade in classical Hodgkin lymphoma (dated by TCRdb to the early 2020s). Context from the whole study: Nivolumab dosing was 3 mg/kg intravenously every 2 weeks, continuing until either disease progression or unacceptable toxicity. A peripheral blood immune signature of response to PD-1 blockade in classical Hodgkin lymphoma was defined using TCR beta sequencing and CyTOF. General findings and caveats noted by the study authors: CD4+ but not CD8+ TCR diversity rose significantly by C4D1 (p=0.0027 vs p=0.16), most apparent in complete responders (p=0.02). Lower diversity was observed in patients in whom nivolumab was started less than 1 year after ASCT, and these patients were excluded from later analyses so that confounding by immune reconstitution would be avoided. Baseline TCR diversity was reported to be lower in newly diagnosed patients than in healthy donors, and even lower in relapsed/refractory patients. The study covered only a single clinical trial cohort, and the causes of the repertoire differences, possibly disease activity or prior therapy, were still not defined. Trial patients with a complete response had baseline diversity similar to that of newly diagnosed patients, while partial responders and progressors had significantly lower diversity.

There are 15 amino acids in the CDR3, from cysteine to phenylalanine inclusive. Only CDR3 DNA remains: 45 bases, in frame from the first base. From the germline V gene (reference sequence), CDR1 is SEHNR and CDR2 is FQNEAQ. The trim is 4 bases for V and 3 bases for J, with a gap of 12 bases between the germline ends. Genomic DNA was extracted with the Qiagen DNeasy kit from unsorted PBMCs and from negatively selected CD4+ and CD8+ fractions. Using primers that anneal to V and J segments, immunoSEQ multiplex PCR amplified the TCR beta CDR3 regions. A synthetic immune receptor repertoire was used to minimize amplification bias, and any residual bias was removed computationally once sequencing was done. Turning to the authors' computational methods: Custom Python scripts were used to quantify repertoire diversity as the Shannon entropy index. Unsorted, CD4+ and CD8+ repertoires were examined separately, except in combined analyses, for which CD4+ and CD8+ sequences were merged in silico. Clonal expansion was defined as a frequency increase of at least 2-fold after treatment compared with C1D1, and clones undetected at baseline were assigned a pseudocount of 0.5. Clones with 0 or 1 copy at C1D1 were classified as singleton clones, and clones with 2 or more copies were classified as non-singleton clones. By matching protein sequences in sorted samples from the same patient, clones expanded in unsorted samples were annotated as CD4+, CD8+ or unknown. Wilcoxon tests on paired samples were used to test diversity changes from C1D1 to C4D1. As stored in TCRdb, this immuneACCESS dataset retains in-frame rearrangements with V and J assigned. A fraction of the clones does not appear; measured against another copy, unresolved V genes explain less than half of the discrepancy, and the remainder lacks a known reason. For V, J and clone size, that table is used; D and trimming come from the DNA. The sample table lists some 41,000 clones, 65% to 85% of them with a count of one. The biggest ten clones account for 2.5% to 3% of the sample.

The chain uses TRBV7-9 and TRBJ1-4; the D gene is possibly TRBD1, with 5 bases matching. This TCR was recovered from a human donor with classical Hodgkin lymphoma. The specimen comprised peripheral blood mononuclear cells (PBMCs), sampled before the second cycle of nivolumab. The CDR3: CASSSQGAANEKLFF. The DNA sequence is as follows: TGTGCCAGCAGCTCCCAGGGTGCGGCTAATGAAAAACTGTTTTTT.